Listed here are 15 T cell receptor beta chains from one sample, sequenced in a study of OX40 agonist ivuxolimab in advanced cancers. Profiling relied on immunoSEQ multiplex PCR, and the TCRdb table lists in-frame clones only, not all of them. Here the sample spans some 74,000 clones, about 95% being singletons. Sequences were derived from CD4+ or CD8+ T cells sorted from blood, sampled in a trial of the OX40 agonist ivuxolimab. These receptors were obtained from an adult with an advanced solid tumor such as melanoma, head and neck, liver or kidney cancer.

This CDR3 reads CASSPQDRGDTEAFF. DNA of the CDR3: TGTGCCAGCAGTCCCCAAGACAGGGGGGACACTGAAGCTTTCTTT. The chain uses TRBV11-2 and TRBJ1-1; 9 nucleotides align to TRBD1. Trimming at V came to 6 bases and at J to 3 bases, leaving 8 bases not matched to a gene. The CDR3 covers 15 residues. CDR1 is SGHAT and CDR2 is FQNNGV in the germline V gene. Full variable domain (rest looked up from reference TRBV11-2 and TRBJ1-1): EAGVAQSPRYKIIEKRQSVAFWCNPISGHATLYWYQQILGQGPKLLIQFQNNGVVDDSQLPKDRFSAERLKGVDSTLKIQPAKLEDSAVYLCASSPQDRGDTEAFFGQGTRLTVV.

The V call is TRBV9, the J call TRBJ1-2; D call uncertain. CDR1 is SGDLS, CDR2 YYNGEE, per germline. The CDR3 runs to 15 residues. Trimming left V 3 bases short and J 4 bases short, with 16 bases between. In DNA form, the CDR3 reads TGTGCCAGCAGCGCCCTGGAGCGAGGAATCTATGGCTACACCTTC. Residues: CASSALERGIYGYTF. The full variable domain, rest sourced from reference TRBV9 and TRBJ1-2, is DSGVTQTPKHLITATGQRVTLRCSPRSGDLSVYWYQQSLDQGLQFLIQYYNGEERAKGNILERFSAQQFPDLHSELNLSSLELGDSALYFCASSALERGIYGYTFGSGTRLTVV.

The chain uses TRBV7-8 and TRBJ2-1; D gene unclear. CDR1 SGHVS and CDR2 FQNEAQ come from the germline V gene. This CDR3 has 15 amino acids. Trimming took 7 bases from V and 0 from J, leaving 13 bases between them. Here the CDR3 reads CASNPLGSSYNEQFF. The DNA of the CDR3 is TGTGCCAGCAACCCATTGGGAAGCTCCTACAATGAGCAGTTCTTC.

V is TRBV2 and J is TRBJ2-1; TRBD1 matches 10 bases. With 4 bases clipped from V and 8 bases from J, the junction kept 17 bases outside the gene matches. The CDR3 runs 18 residues. Germline CDR1 SNHLY, CDR2 FYNNEI. CDR3 region: CASSGGDRGEFLSDEQFF. The DNA for the CDR3 is TGTGCCAGCAGTGGGGGGGACAGGGGCGAGTTTTTAAGCGATGAGCAGTTCTTC.

This clone appeared once. The CDR3 DNA sequence: TGTGCCAGCAGCTTAGAGGGGACAACAAACGAGCAGTACTTC. The encoded protein is CASSLEGTTNEQYF. This chain connects TRBV7-2 to TRBJ2-7, with D possibly matching TRBD1 (6 bases). Between the trimmed V and J ends, which lost 1 base and 5 bases, there was a span of 12 bases. CDR3 size: 14 residues. In germline, CDR1 is SGHTA, CDR2 FQGNSA.

The gene calls are TRBV7-8 and TRBJ2-1; 12 nucleotides align to TRBD2. The CDR3 is 15 amino acids. Trimming took 5 bases from V and 11 from J; bases not matched to a gene: 10. The germline gives CDR1 SGHVS, CDR2 FQNEAQ. DNA for the CDR3: TGTGCCAGCAGCCCCACATCTAGCGGGGGGGCCAAGCAGTTCTTC. Amino acid sequence: CASSPTSSGGAKQFF. Together with reference TRBV7-8 and TRBJ2-1, the CDR3 gives the full variable domain: GAGVSQSPRYKVAKRGQDVALRCDPISGHVSLFWYQQALGQGPEFLTYFQNEAQLDKSGLPSDRFFAERPEGSVSTLKIQRTQQEDSAVYLCASSPTSSGGAKQFFGPGTRLTVL.

As for this clone: This specimen includes other DNA sequences encoding the same CDR3. V usage is TRBV19 and J usage is TRBJ2-1, with D possibly TRBD2 on 7 matching bases. The CDR3 has 12 amino acids. CDR1 and CDR2 from the germline V gene are LNHDA and SQIVND (reference sequence). V was trimmed by 3 bases and J by 10 bases, leaving 10 bases between them. DNA of the CDR3: TGTGCCAGTAGTATCGGGGGGCGCGAGCAGTTCTTC. Translated, it gives CASSIGGREQFF.

The rearrangement links TRBV5-1 to TRBJ1-5, with 7 bases identical to TRBD1. Per the germline V gene, CDR1 is SGHRS and CDR2 is YFSETQ. V lost 4 bases, J lost 0 bases, and 7 bases stayed unmatched. CDR3 length: 16 amino acids. The CDR3 sequence: CASSDGTVYSNQPQHF. The CDR3 DNA is TGCGCCAGCAGCGACGGGACAGTCTATAGCAATCAGCCCCAGCATTTT.

The rearrangement uses TRBV5-6 and TRBJ2-6, with D perhaps TRBD2 (5 bases). V was shortened by 4 bases and J by 0 bases, with 17 bases between the two germline ends. This CDR3 comprises 18 residues. Germline V gene sequence: CDR1 SGHDT, CDR2 YYEEEE. The CDR3 protein is CASSGRRSPLSGANVLTF. The CDR3 nucleotides read TGTGCCAGCAGCGGGCGGAGGAGCCCACTCTCTGGGGCCAACGTCCTGACTTTC.

V and J are TRBV7-8 and TRBJ2-5; D is possibly TRBD1 (6 bases). The DNA end favors TRBJ2-7, so the J call may be wrong. CDR1 SGHVS and CDR2 FQNEAQ come from the germline V gene. The CDR3 has 15 residues. CDR3 nucleotides: TGTGCCAGCAGCTGGGCCGGGACAACAACCTACGAGCAGTACTTC. Translated, it gives CASSWAGTTTYEQYF.

The chain has TRBV13 and TRBJ2-5, with unresolved D. Trimming pared 4 bases from V and 4 bases from J, leaving 13 bases between. CDR3 length: 14 amino acids. Germline V gene data show CDR1 as PRHDT and CDR2 as FYEKMQ (reference sequence). CDR3 sequence (DNA): TGTGCCAGCAGCTCCCCGACAAGAACAGAGACCCAGTACTTC. This codes for CASSSPTRTETQYF.

The chain carries TRBV5-1 and TRBJ1-6; the match to TRBD1 covers 7 bases. CDR3 length equals 14 residues. From germline, CDR1 is SGHRS and CDR2 YFSETQ. V lost 5 bases, J lost 5 bases, and 4 bases stayed unmatched. The DNA for the CDR3 is TGCGCCAGCAGGGCCGGGACAGATAATTCACCCCTCCACTTT. Encoded protein: CASRAGTDNSPLHF.

Only one count was recorded for this clone. The chain employs TRBV28 and TRBJ2-7; D possibly corresponds to TRBD2 (5 bases). Between the trimmed V and J ends, which lost 0 bases and 1 base, there was a span of 7 bases. This CDR3 is built from 14 residues. From germline, CDR1 is MDHEN and CDR2 SYDVKM. The CDR3 nucleotides read TGTGCCAGCAGTTTATGGGCGGGTTCCTACGAGCAGTACTTC. Translation gives CASSLWAGSYEQYF.

This chain uses TRBV28 with TRBJ1-1; D unclear. The length of the CDR3 is 17 residues. Germline-derived CDR1 and CDR2 are MDHEN and SYDVKM. Trimming removed 5 bases from V and 1 base from J, with 20 bases in between. This chain's CDR3 is CASSPGTWPTPNTEAFF. In DNA form, the CDR3 reads TGTGCCAGCAGTCCTGGTACCTGGCCGACGCCGAACACTGAAGCTTTCTTT.

The rearrangement uses TRBV4-1 and TRBJ2-1, with D perhaps matching TRBD2 (5 bases). The CDR3 has 12 amino acids. Germline V gene sequence: CDR1 MGHRA, CDR2 YSYEKL. The ends were cut back, 1 base at V and 10 bases at J, with 8 bases in the middle. The CDR3 DNA is TGCGCCAGCAGCCAAGGAACGGGGGAGCAGTTCTTC. The encoded protein is CASSQGTGEQFF.